A selection of T cell receptor beta chains follows, all from one sample in a study of T cells in Graves' hyperthyroidism and ophthalmopathy. TCRdb analysed the multiplex PCR reads with MiXCR anew, one entry per CDR3 protein. The table has hundreds of thousands of distinct CDR3 sequences, approximately 40% seen once; the top ten hold around 31%. The sample consisted of blood. Source of these receptors: a woman aged 40 to 50 with Graves' hyperthyroidism. CDR3s include the opening cysteine and the closing phenylalanine or tryptophan. A D gene is named only where the DNA matches it firmly. Only part of the rows carry a size: once, few, many, or a class if the clone is expanded.

V gene: TRBV12-3/TRBV12-4; J gene: TRBJ2-3; clone size: NA; D gene: TRBD2; CDR3 protein: CASSLEGGTSQYF; CDR3 DNA: TGTGCCAGCAGTTTAGAGGGAGGGACTAGTCAGTATTTT
V gene: TRBV10-3; J gene: TRBJ2-1; clone size: NA; D gene: TRBD2; CDR3 protein: CAIKMTSGGDNEQFF; CDR3 DNA: TGTGCCATCAAAATGACTAGCGGGGGGGACAATGAGCAGTTCTTC
V gene: TRBV20-1; J gene: TRBJ2-7; clone size: many; D gene: TRBD1; CDR3 protein: CSAREDRAYEQYF; CDR3 DNA: TGCAGTGCTAGGGAGGACAGGGCCTACGAGCAGTACTTC
V gene: TRBV24-1; J gene: TRBJ2-7; clone size: few; D gene: NA; CDR3 protein: CATSERGRYEQYF; CDR3 DNA: TGTGCCACCAGTGAGCGCGGGCGATACGAGCAGTACTTC
V gene: TRBV7-3; J gene: TRBJ1-1; clone size: many; D gene: NA; CDR3 protein: CASSPSVGTEAFF; CDR3 DNA: TGTGCCAGCAGCCCGTCGGTCGGTACTGAAGCTTTCTTT
V gene: TRBV2; J gene: TRBJ2-7; clone size: many; D gene: NA; CDR3 protein: CASSREGDRFSYEQYF; CDR3 DNA: TGTGCCAGCAGTAGGGAGGGTGACAGGTTCTCCTACGAGCAGTACTTC
V gene: TRBV7-3; J gene: TRBJ1-2; clone size: NA; D gene: NA; CDR3 protein: CASSPNGPGEYYGYTF; CDR3 DNA: TGTGCCAGCAGCCCAAATGGTCCCGGGGAGTACTATGGCTACACCTTC
V gene: TRBV7-9; J gene: TRBJ1-6; clone size: many; D gene: NA; CDR3 protein: CASSLESDSPLHF; CDR3 DNA: TGTGCCAGCAGCCTGGAAAGTGATTCACCCCTCCACTTT
V gene: TRBV25-1; J gene: TRBJ1-2; clone size: many; D gene: TRBD1; CDR3 protein: CASRDRSNYGYTF; CDR3 DNA: TGTGCCAGCCGGGACAGGAGTAACTATGGCTACACCTTC
V gene: TRBV20-1; J gene: TRBJ2-7; clone size: few; D gene: NA; CDR3 protein: CSARSASAASSYEQYF; CDR3 DNA: TGCAGTGCTAGGTCCGCTAGCGCCGCCTCATCCTACGAGCAGTACTTC
V gene: TRBV5-5; J gene: TRBJ1-2; clone size: many; D gene: NA; CDR3 protein: CASSFRTLGYGYTF; CDR3 DNA: TGTGCCAGCAGCTTTAGGACATTAGGCTATGGCTACACCTTC
V gene: TRBV6-4; J gene: TRBJ2-2; clone size: NA; D gene: TRBD1; CDR3 protein: CASTRGRTGHTGELFF; CDR3 DNA: TGTGCCAGCACCCGAGGGAGGACAGGGCATACCGGGGAGCTGTTTTTT
V gene: TRBV6-6; J gene: TRBJ2-2; clone size: few; D gene: NA; CDR3 protein: CASSYSQGSGELFF; CDR3 DNA: TGTGCCAGCAGTTACTCCCAGGGATCCGGGGAGCTGTTTTTT
V gene: TRBV9; J gene: TRBJ2-1; clone size: NA; D gene: NA; CDR3 protein: CASSVAPAGQLYNEQFF; CDR3 DNA: TGTGCCAGCAGCGTAGCTCCGGCGGGACAGCTATACAATGAGCAGTTCTTC
V gene: TRBV19; J gene: TRBJ1-1; clone size: few; D gene: TRBD1; CDR3 protein: CASSPSGGATEAFF; CDR3 DNA: TGTGCCAGTAGCCCCTCAGGGGGTGCCACTGAAGCTTTCTTT
V gene: TRBV6-6; J gene: TRBJ2-7; clone size: NA; D gene: TRBD2; CDR3 protein: CASSYGTSGVYEQYF; CDR3 DNA: TGTGCCAGCAGTTACGGGACTAGCGGGGTCTACGAGCAGTACTTC
V gene: TRBV7-8; J gene: TRBJ2-2; clone size: few; D gene: NA; CDR3 protein: CASSSRYKPGELFF; CDR3 DNA: TGTGCCAGCAGCTCTCGTTACAAACCCGGGGAGCTGTTTTTT
V gene: TRBV4-3; J gene: TRBJ1-4; clone size: NA; D gene: NA; CDR3 protein: CASSQGGGSPSEKLFF; CDR3 DNA: TGCGCCAGCAGCCAAGGGGGGGGAAGCCCCTCCGAAAAACTGTTTTTT
V gene: TRBV15; J gene: TRBJ1-4; clone size: few; D gene: NA; CDR3 protein: CATSTDRGGEKLFF; CDR3 DNA: TGTGCCACCAGCACGGACAGAGGAGGGGAAAAACTGTTTTTT
V gene: TRBV20-1; J gene: TRBJ2-7; clone size: many; D gene: NA; CDR3 protein: CSARVGVREQYF; CDR3 DNA: TGCAGTGCCAGAGTAGGGGTTCGCGAGCAGTACTTC
V gene: TRBV5-1; J gene: TRBJ2-7; clone size: NA; D gene: NA; CDR3 protein: CASSSAGALVSYEQYF; CDR3 DNA: TGCGCCAGCAGCTCTGCAGGGGCCTTAGTGTCCTACGAGCAGTACTTC
V gene: TRBV6-6; J gene: TRBJ2-2; clone size: NA; D gene: NA; CDR3 protein: CASSDTGRSTGELFF; CDR3 DNA: TGTGCCAGCAGTGATACAGGACGAAGCACCGGGGAGCTGTTTTTT